This note documents a single T cell receptor beta chain sequence. Its matching antigen is unknown. The data originate from a study of OX40 agonist ivuxolimab in advanced cancers. Looking at the study overall: Three dose-escalation patients had partial responses: one with hepatocellular carcinoma and two with cutaneous melanoma.

From germline, CDR1 is MNHEY and CDR2 SVGAGI. CDR3 length: 14 residues. Deletions cut 2 bases from V and 5 bases from J, with 12 bases between. Findings of the study overall: More expanded clones were found, on average, in CD8+ than in CD4+ T cells. The investigators did not determine what antigen specificity the expanded peripheral T cells had. Some of the nonresponding patients also showed low levels of normalized T-cell clonal expansion.

Here immunoSEQ multiplex PCR was the method, and the copy in TCRdb shows in-frame clones only, minus some. The table includes fewer than 70,000 clones, around 93% detected once. The sequenced sample was CD4+ or CD8+ T cells sorted from blood, obtained in a trial of the OX40 agonist ivuxolimab. This TCR came from an adult with an advanced solid tumor such as melanoma, head and neck, liver or kidney cancer. The chain links TRBV6-5 to TRBJ2-5; the D is unclear. The DNA of the CDR3 is TGTGCCAGCAGTTACCGGCTCTCTAGGGAGACCCAGTACTTC. Translation gives CASSYRLSRETQYF.